A single sample gave rise to the 23 T cell receptor beta chains below, sequenced in a study of vaccination effects on CD4 cells after COVID-19. Produced via immunoSEQ multiplex PCR; TCRdb's table is partial and in-frame only. The data contain approximately 31,000 clones, 55% to 75% of them singletons. These receptors have no known antigen. Antigen-specific CD4+ T cells were first expanded with viral peptide pools by the ViraFEST assay and only then sequenced. Scientists isolated CD4+ T cells after an approximately 10-day culture period ended. The person was diagnosed with PCR-confirmed SARS-CoV-2 infection between March and December 2020. The sample here was CD4+ T cells from PBMCs cultured with a peptide pool, taken before COVID-19 vaccination. The receptors here all came from a human donor who had a prior SARS-CoV-2 infection.

V gene TRBV3-1 (or the pseudogene TRBV3-2) combines with J gene TRBJ2-1; D possibly corresponds to TRBD2 (5 bases). CDR3 length equals 18 residues. Germline lookup yields CDR1 LGHDT and CDR2 YNNKEL (reference sequence). Trimming removed 0 bases from V and 1 base from J, with 16 bases in between. CDR3 protein: CASSQDGGLQDSYNEQFF. The DNA for the CDR3 is TGTGCCAGCAGCCAAGACGGCGGACTCCAGGATTCCTACAATGAGCAGTTCTTC.

The chain recombines TRBV7-9 with TRBJ2-7; no clear D gene. V lost 8 bases and J 1 base, leaving 15 bases between the germline ends. This CDR3 region has 14 residues. Germline lookup yields CDR1 SEHNR and CDR2 FQNEAQ (reference sequence). CDR3 bases: TGTGCCAGCCGAGACGGAAAATGGTCCTACGAGCAGTACTTC. It specifies CASRDGKWSYEQYF.

This clone was recorded once. This sequence joins TRBV5-5 and TRBJ1-5; unclear D gene. This CDR3 spans 13 amino acids. Trimming took 5 bases from V and 4 from J, leaving 10 bases between them. CDR1 SGHKS and CDR2 YYEKEE come from the germline V gene (reference sequence). CDR3 DNA sequence: TGTGCCAGCAGTGGGGTTTGGAATCAGCCCCAGCATTTT. Amino acid sequence: CASSGVWNQPQHF. Full variable domain (remainder filled in from reference TRBV5-5 and TRBJ1-5): DAGVTQSPTHLIKTRGQQVTLRCSPISGHKSVSWYQQVLGQGPQFIFQYYEKEERGRGNFPDRFSARQFPNYSSELNVNALLLGDSALYLCASSGVWNQPQHFGDGTRLSIL.

This chain joins TRBV4-3 and TRBJ2-2; D might be TRBD1 (6 bases). Germline CDR1 LGHNA, CDR2 YSLEER. This CDR3 has 18 amino acids. The V end lost 4 bases, the J end lost 2 bases, and 20 bases lay between the germline ends. CDR3 residues: CASSLRGGGMANTGELFF. Written as DNA, the CDR3 is TGCGCCAGCAGCCTCAGGGGTGGAGGCATGGCAAACACCGGGGAGCTGTTTTTT.

There are a few counts of this clone. This sequence joins TRBV5-6 and TRBJ2-3, with 12 bases lining up with TRBD2. V trimming: 1 base; J trimming: 8 bases; junction bases outside the gene matches: 5. Germline V CDR1 and CDR2: SGHDT, YYEEEE. This CDR3 has 15 amino acids. CDR3 in DNA: TGTGCCAGCAGCTTGCTAGCGGGAGGGGTGGGTACGCAGTATTTT. It codes for CASSLLAGGVGTQYF.

The chain is built from TRBV5-1 and TRBJ2-3, with TRBD2 matching over 8 bases. Germline V gives CDR1 SGHRS, CDR2 YFSETQ. This CDR3 has 16 amino acids. The J segment lost 2 bases and the V segment lost 4 bases, leaving 9 bases of the junction unmatched. The CDR3 loop is CASSALRGAYTDTQYF. The DNA for the CDR3 is TGCGCCAGCAGCGCGTTGCGGGGGGCCTACACAGATACGCAGTATTTT.

The chain combines TRBV7-3 with TRBJ2-2; D uncertain. Per germline, CDR1 SGHTA and CDR2 FQGTGA. The ends were cut back, 3 bases at V and 8 bases at J, with 7 bases in the middle. The CDR3 has 12 residues. The CDR3 protein is CASSFRSGELFF. For the CDR3, the DNA is TGTGCCAGCAGCTTTCGTAGTGGGGAGCTGTTTTTT.

The J gene is TRBJ2-2, the V gene TRBV6-4; 10 positions agree with TRBD1. CDR3 size: 16 residues. Germline trimming cut 2 bases from V and 3 bases from J; bases unmatched to any gene: 3. Germline V CDR1 and CDR2: MRHNA, SNTAGT. The CDR3 here is CASSDDRGHDTGELFF. CDR3 DNA: TGTGCCAGCAGTGACGACAGGGGGCATGACACCGGGGAGCTGTTTTTT.

The rearrangement joins TRBV7-9 to TRBJ1-4; D perhaps matches TRBD1 (5 bases). The CDR3 has 15 residues. Between the trimmed V and J ends, which lost 5 bases and 6 bases, there was a span of 16 bases. Germline values: CDR1 SEHNR, CDR2 FQNEAQ (reference sequence). CDR3 DNA: TGTGCCAGCAGCCAGGGCCGGGGTTCGCATGAAAAACTGTTTTTT. Amino acids: CASSQGRGSHEKLFF.

The chain uses TRBV2 and TRBJ2-5; 8 bases map to TRBD2. CDR3 length: 15 amino acids. Germline V CDR1 and CDR2: SNHLY, FYNNEI. Germline trimming cut 3 bases from V and 3 bases from J; bases unmatched to any gene: 6. The CDR3 DNA sequence: TGTGCCAGCAGTGACTACGTAGCGGGGAAAGAGACCCAGTACTTC. Translation gives CASSDYVAGKETQYF.

In this sample, this clone turned up once. The chain combines TRBV10-3 with TRBJ2-7; D tentatively reads TRBD1 or TRBD2 (6 bases each). V lost 3 bases to trimming and J lost 6 bases, with 15 bases between them. Germline CDR1 ENHRY, CDR2 SYGVKD. This CDR3 has 14 amino acids. DNA for the CDR3: TGTGCCATCAGTGATCGGGGCGGGACAAGCGAGCAGTACTTC. Protein product: CAISDRGGTSEQYF.

This clone was observed once. The chain has TRBV5-5 and TRBJ2-5, with D unclear. The CDR3 sequence is 19 residues long. The germline gives CDR1 SGHKS, CDR2 YYEKEE (reference sequence). V lost 3 bases and J lost 4, with 28 bases in between. The CDR3 sequence: CASSSRQVGPRNRGETQYF. For the CDR3, the DNA is TGTGCCAGCAGCTCCAGACAAGTCGGGCCACGTAATCGCGGAGAGACCCAGTACTTC.

The V gene is TRBV28, the J gene TRBJ2-7; a possible D gene is TRBD1 (5 bases). Germline V lookup: CDR1 MDHEN, CDR2 SYDVKM. V was trimmed by 7 bases and J by 6 bases, leaving 22 bases between them. The CDR3 loop spans 15 amino acids. The CDR3, as DNA: TGTGCCAGCAAAAGTCCCGACAGAGGTTTCGCCGAGCAGTACTTC. Its protein product is CASKSPDRGFAEQYF.

The rearrangement uses TRBV12-3 or TRBV12-4 and TRBJ2-7; D is uncertain. V lost 2 bases to trimming and J lost 4 bases, with 6 bases between them. This CDR3 is 12 amino acids long. The CDR3 spells CASSLTRYEQYF. Here the CDR3 DNA reads TGTGCCAGCAGTTTAACGAGATACGAGCAGTACTTC.

The table lists this clone with a few counts. This sequence joins TRBV15 and TRBJ1-2, with D hard to call. The CDR3 consists of 12 residues. Trimming cost V 0 bases and J 6 bases, with 5 bases left between them. The germline V gene has CDR1 LNHNV and CDR2 YYDKDF (reference sequence). As DNA, the CDR3 is TGTGCCACCAGCAGAGATCGCGATGGCTACACCTTC. Amino acids: CATSRDRDGYTF.

The gene calls are TRBV15 and TRBJ2-5; possible D gene TRBD1, 5 bases. V lost 0 bases and J 4 bases, leaving 9 bases between the germline ends. Germline V lookup: CDR1 LNHNV, CDR2 YYDKDF (reference sequence). The CDR3 is made up of 14 amino acids. The CDR3 DNA reads TGTGCCACCAGCAGAGATCCCAGGGTAGAGACCCAGTACTTC. This sequence encodes CATSRDPRVETQYF.

The rearrangement joins TRBV4-3 to TRBJ1-6; no definite D call. The V gene's germline CDR1 is LGHNA and CDR2 YSLEER. Deletions cut 1 base from V and 0 bases from J, with 10 bases between. This CDR3 is built from 17 residues. CDR3 coding DNA: TGCGCCAGCAGCCAAGCCTTGTGGGGCTCCTATAATTCACCCCTCCACTTT. Translation: CASSQALWGSYNSPLHF.

This clone occurred a few times. The rearrangement joins TRBV2 to TRBJ2-1, with 9 bases that match TRBD2. This CDR3 has 14 amino acids. Unmatched junction bases numbered 7, after V lost 2 bases and J lost 11 bases. CDR1 and CDR2 (germline): SNHLY, FYNNEI. This CDR3 is CASSETGGGAKQFF. For the CDR3, the DNA is TGTGCCAGCAGTGAAACGGGCGGGGGGGCTAAGCAGTTCTTC.

The V gene is TRBV3-1 (or the pseudogene TRBV3-2), the J gene TRBJ2-7; 8 positions match TRBD2. Germline CDR1 LGHDT, CDR2 YNNKEL (reference sequence). V dropped 0 bases and J dropped 6; count of bases not matched to a gene: 7. The CDR3 has 15 amino acids. The CDR3 spells CASSQEISGIGEQYF. CDR3 sequence (DNA): TGTGCCAGCAGCCAAGAGATTAGCGGGATTGGCGAGCAGTACTTC.

The rearrangement links TRBV5-4 to TRBJ1-2; maybe TRBD1 (5 bases). The CDR3 runs to 14 residues. The V end lost 4 bases, the J end lost 3 bases, and 13 bases lay between the germline ends. CDR1 is SGHNT, CDR2 YYREEE, per germline (reference sequence). The DNA for the CDR3 is TGTGCCAGCAGCGCCCCAGGGAGGTACTATGGCTACACCTTC. Protein product: CASSAPGRYYGYTF.

V usage is TRBV13 and J usage is TRBJ2-1; D not certain. Trimming removed 4 bases at V and 8 bases at J, with 6 bases between. This CDR3 is built from 11 residues. The germline V gene has CDR1 PRHDT and CDR2 FYEKMQ (reference sequence). The CDR3 nucleotides are TGTGCCAGCAGCTATAGTGATGAGCAGTTCTTC. As protein: CASSYSDEQFF.

J is TRBJ2-1 and V is TRBV11-3; 7 bases are shared with TRBD2. Germline values: CDR1 SGHNT, CDR2 YENEEA. The ends lost 3 bases at V and 10 bases at J; junction bases unmatched: 6. The CDR3 loop spans 13 amino acids. CDR3 DNA: TGTGCCAGCAGCTTCGAGCGGGAAGGCGAGCAGTTCTTC. Amino acid sequence: CASSFEREGEQFF.

This chain connects TRBV19 to TRBJ2-5; 9 positions agree with TRBD2. With V trimmed by 5 bases and J by 5 bases, 6 bases remained unmatched. The CDR3 is 14 amino acids. Per the germline V gene, CDR1 is LNHDA and CDR2 is SQIVND (reference sequence). The CDR3 nucleotides read TGTGCCAGTAGTCGCGGGGGGGCTGGCGAGACCCAGTACTTC. It codes for CASSRGGAGETQYF.